These T cell receptor beta chains were read from a single sample in a study of regulatory T cells in long-lasting Graves disease. TCRdb itself ran the multiplex PCR reads through MiXCR, one entry per CDR3 protein. Of about 290,000 distinct CDR3 sequences detected, 22% appear once; the ten largest clones hold more than 50%. The starting material was peripheral blood mononuclear cells (PBMCs), obtained when the disease was refractory, from a patient treated with antithyroid drugs. All receptors derive from a female donor with Graves disease. The CDR3 runs from the conserved cysteine through the conserved F or W. D genes are given only for firm matches. A clone size is listed for some rows: how often the clone was seen (once, few, many), or a class if it is expanded.

many TRBJ1-6 . TRBV11-2 TGTGCCAGCAGCGACGGGGGGCAGGGACATTCACCCCTCCACTTT CASSDGGQGHSPLHF
few TRBJ2-7 . TRBV20-1 TGCAGTGCTATCCCACAGGGTTACGAGCAGTACTTC CSAIPQGYEQYF
. TRBJ1-4 . TRBV3-2 TGTGCCAGCAGCCAAGGGGGATGGCGGACGTATGAAAAACTGTTTTTT CASSQGGWRTYEKLFF
. TRBJ1-5 TRBD1 TRBV19 TGTGCCAGTAGTTCTGGGACAGATGACAATCAGCCCCAGCATTTT CASSSGTDDNQPQHF
many TRBJ1-2 . TRBV12-3/TRBV12-4 TGTGCCAGCAGTCCTACCGGGGACGGGGGGAACTACACCTTC CASSPTGDGGNYTF
. TRBJ1-1 TRBD1 TRBV5-1 TGCGCCAGCAGCCTGGGACAGACCAACCCTGAAGCTTTCTTT CASSLGQTNPEAFF
many TRBJ2-5 . TRBV29-1 TGCAGCGTCGACCCTGCGGAGACCCAGTACTTC CSVDPAETQYF
few TRBJ2-7 . TRBV15 TGTGCCACCAGCAGAGGTCCCACGTCGGGGGTCAACGAGCAGTACTTC CATSRGPTSGVNEQYF
few TRBJ2-3 . TRBV3-1 TGTGCCAGCAGCCAAGATAGGGCTAGCTTGGATACGCAGTATTTT CASSQDRASLDTQYF
. TRBJ1-1 . TRBV2 TGTGCCAGCAGTTACCACAGGGAGAACACTGAAGCTTTCTTT CASSYHRENTEAFF
few TRBJ1-2 . TRBV28 TGTGCCAGCAGTTTATCCACCTATGGCTACACCTTC CASSLSTYGYTF